This T cell receptor (beta chain) is drawn from a study of blood T cell repertoires in COVID-19. Study-wide context: Whether acute or convalescent, the COVID-19 samples came from the United States, Italy and Spain. T cells, B-cell-depleted T cells, or PBMCs provided the cDNA or gDNA that served as material.

Germline loops: CDR1 MNHEY, CDR2 SMNVEV (reference sequence). V lost 7 bases and J 1 base, leaving 19 bases between the germline ends. The CDR3 totals 16 residues. In the original processing: Estimation of nucleated cell counts was performed using reference gene primer amplification. Measured with immunoSEQ multiplex PCR; TCRdb has only the in-frame clones, and not every one. V, J and clone size are taken as reported in that table, and D and trimming were inferred from the DNA itself. Of some 250,000 clones listed, more than 70% are singletons. J is TRBJ1-2 and V is TRBV27; D perhaps matches TRBD1 (6 bases). The sample taken for sequencing was peripheral blood. The origin of this receptor is a woman in her 40s who had recovered from COVID-19. Here the CDR3 reads CASKGTEGQLNYGYTF. CDR3 sequence (DNA): TGTGCCAGCAAGGGGACCGAGGGACAACTTAACTATGGCTACACCTTC.